The 21 T cell receptor beta chains presented below share a single source sample, sequenced in a study of vaccination and CD4 T cells after COVID-19. No antigen is known for these receptors. The Oncomine TCR Beta short-read assay was applied to DNA of cultured CD4+ T cells. TCRdb recomputed calls from the PCR reads with MiXCR, one row per CDR3 protein. Counted here are around 18,000 distinct CDR3 sequences, about 32% occurring once; the ten biggest clones make up 13% to 15%. Treatment in this sample: roughly 10-day PBMC culture with coronavirus spike peptide pools or control peptides (ViraFEST assay). The specimen was cultured CD4+ T cells from blood. The source of these receptors is a human donor with COVID-19.

This clonotype was detected once. J is TRBJ2-7 and V is TRBV5-4, with a possible D match to TRBD1 (6 bases). V was pared by 2 bases and J by 2 bases, with 23 bases between. The length of the CDR3 is 18 residues. Germline assignment: CDR1 SGHNT and CDR2 YYREEE (reference sequence). In DNA form, the CDR3 reads TGTGCCAGCAGCTTTAAGGCAGGGGATGGCCAGTCCCCCTACGAGCAGTACTTC. As protein: CASSFKAGDGQSPYEQYF.

The gene calls are TRBV20-1 and TRBJ2-1; weak D call: TRBD1 (5 bases). V was pared by 6 bases and J by 0 bases, with 18 bases between. The germline V gene encodes CDR1 DFQATT and CDR2 SNEGSKA (reference sequence). This CDR3 comprises 16 residues. As DNA, the CDR3 is TGCAGTGCCCGCGTCGTGGGGCCAAGCTCCTACAATGAGCAGTTCTTC. Residues: CSARVVGPSSYNEQFF.

The chain has TRBV19 and TRBJ1-5, with D uncertain. The V gene lost 3 bases and the J gene lost 0 bases, with 9 bases spanning the gap. Germline V lookup: CDR1 LNHDA, CDR2 SQIVND (reference sequence). The CDR3 spans 15 residues. The CDR3 nucleotides are TGTGCCAGTAGTATTTTTGGGAATAGCAATCAGCCCCAGCATTTT. Translation: CASSIFGNSNQPQHF.

This clonotype was detected only a few times. The DNA for the CDR3 is TGTGCCAGCAGTTTATCGGGACCGGGATTTGAGCCCCAGCATTTT. It yields the protein CASSLSGPGFEPQHF. The rearrangement links TRBV28 to TRBJ1-5; TRBD1 might be the D (5 bases). This CDR3 has 15 residues. The V end was cut by 1 base, the J end by 8 bases, with 15 bases between. The V gene's germline CDR1 is MDHEN and CDR2 SYDVKM.

This clonotype has more than one count but fewer than ten. The rearrangement joins TRBV7-6 to TRBJ2-7; 9 bases match TRBD2. Germline CDR1 reads SGHVS; CDR2 reads FNYEAQ. The CDR3 has 15 amino acids. V lost 5 bases and J lost 0; bases outside the gene matches: 5. The CDR3 DNA reads TGTGCCAGCAGCCACAGCGGGGGGCGCTCCTACGAGCAGTACTTC. Translating gives CASSHSGGRSYEQYF.

The gene calls are TRBV12-3 or TRBV12-4 and TRBJ1-1; D is uncertain. This CDR3 spans 13 amino acids. V was shortened by 5 bases and J by 0 bases, with 7 bases between the two germline ends. In DNA, the CDR3 is TGTGCCAGCAGTAGTGGGCTGAACACTGAAGCTTTCTTT. Protein: CASSSGLNTEAFF.

The sample holds a few counts of this clonotype. This chain joins TRBV24-1 and TRBJ2-1; 7 positions agree with TRBD2. Germline CDR1 and CDR2: KGHDR and SFDVKD. CDR3 length: 14 residues. Losses at the gene ends were 4 bases for V and 10 bases for J; bases not matched to a gene: 9. Written as DNA, the CDR3 is TGTGCCACCAGTGACCTTGGGAGGGACCAGGAGCAGTTCTTC. As protein: CATSDLGRDQEQFF.

This rearrangement joins TRBV18 to TRBJ1-5; D ambiguous. Germline V gives CDR1 KGHSH, CDR2 LQKENI. V shed 2 bases and J shed 8 bases, with 10 bases lying between them. This CDR3 region has 13 residues. The CDR3 DNA sequence: TGTGCCAGCTCACCATTTCACAGAGAGCCCCAGCATTTT. Its translation is CASSPFHREPQHF.

The V gene is TRBV28, the J gene TRBJ1-2; 7 nucleotides agree with TRBD1. CDR1 and CDR2 from the germline V gene are MDHEN and SYDVKM. The V and J ends lost 6 bases and 7 bases, in that order; junction bases with no gene match: 14. The CDR3 spans 15 residues. CDR3 DNA: TGTGCCAGCAGATCCGGGACAGCGCAACAAGGTGGCTACACCTTC. Its protein product is CASRSGTAQQGGYTF.

The V call is TRBV20-1, the J call TRBJ2-5; 8 bases are a match to TRBD1. Per the germline V gene, CDR1 is DFQATT and CDR2 is SNEGSKA (reference sequence). With V trimmed by 0 bases and J by 3 bases, 3 bases remained unmatched. The CDR3 runs to 14 residues. The CDR3 DNA reads TGCAGTGCTAGAGATAGACAGGGGAAAGAGACCCAGTACTTC. Translated: CSARDRQGKETQYF.

The chain joins TRBV6-1 to TRBJ1-2; D remains unclear. Germline V gives CDR1 MNHNS, CDR2 SASEGT. V lost 5 bases and J 3 bases, leaving 16 bases between the germline ends. The CDR3 runs 15 residues. DNA of the CDR3: TGTGCCAGCAGTACCCTGGGGTCCCGGGACTATGGCTACACCTTC. It yields the protein CASSTLGSRDYGYTF.

This clonotype was seen a few times. The V call is TRBV27, the J call TRBJ1-2; 7 bases fit TRBD1. V lost 4 bases, J lost 7 bases, and 9 bases stayed unmatched. The CDR3 sequence is 14 residues long. CDR1 is MNHEY and CDR2 is SMNVEV in the germline V gene (reference sequence). In DNA form, the CDR3 reads TGTGCCAGCAGTTCGACAGGGAGAGGGGGTGGCTACACCTTC. It is translated as CASSSTGRGGGYTF.

This clonotype is judged large. The gene calls are TRBV11-2 and TRBJ2-3; a possible D gene is TRBD2 (5 bases). V shed 1 base and J shed 5 bases, with 7 bases lying between them. The CDR3 has 13 residues. Germline V CDR1 and CDR2: SGHAT, FQNNGV. CDR3 region: CASSLGGIDTQYF. The CDR3 region has the DNA TGTGCCAGCAGCTTAGGAGGGATAGATACGCAGTATTTT.

The chain is built from TRBV27 and TRBJ2-2; maybe TRBD2 (5 bases). Trimming stripped 2 bases from V and 4 bases from J, with 11 bases between. CDR1 is MNHEY, CDR2 SMNVEV, per germline (reference sequence). The CDR3 runs to 15 residues. CDR3 sequence (DNA): TGTGCCAGCAGTTTACGGGGTCGGGGCACCGGGGAGCTGTTTTTT. It yields the protein CASSLRGRGTGELFF.

J is TRBJ2-5 and V is TRBV9, with D perhaps TRBD2 (6 bases). CDR3 length: 14 amino acids. CDR1 SGDLS and CDR2 YYNGEE come from the germline V gene. With 4 bases removed from V and 4 bases from J, the gap between germline ends came to 14 bases. The CDR3 DNA follows: TGTGCCAGCAGCCCAGGAGGGGTTCTAGAGACCCAGTACTTC. Translation: CASSPGGVLETQYF.

This clonotype has a handful of counts. This chain connects TRBV30 to TRBJ1-1, with no clear D. The length of the CDR3 is 12 residues. Trimming took off 2 bases at V and 1 base at J, with 5 bases between the two ends. CDR1 is GTSNPN and CDR2 is SVGIG in the germline V gene (reference sequence). The CDR3 is CAWSMQNTEAFF. In DNA, the CDR3 is TGTGCCTGGAGTATGCAGAACACTGAAGCTTTCTTT.

CDR3 in DNA: TGCGCCAGCAGCTTGCCAAAATCAGGGATATCCACCGGGGAGCTGTTTTTT. As protein: CASSLPKSGISTGELFF. The gene calls are TRBV5-1 and TRBJ2-2, with D possibly being TRBD1 (5 bases). V lost 1 base and J lost 4, with 17 bases in between. The V gene's germline CDR1 is SGHRS and CDR2 YFSETQ. The CDR3 covers 17 residues. Full variable domain (rest looked up from reference TRBV5-1 and TRBJ2-2): KAGVTQTPRYLIKTRGQQVTLSCSPISGHRSVSWYQQTPGQGLQFLFEYFSETQRNKGNFPGRFSGRQFSNSRSEMNVSTLELGDSALYLCASSLPKSGISTGELFFGEGSRLTVL.

This chain joins TRBV20-1 and TRBJ2-5, with 9 bases matching TRBD1. The ends lost 0 bases at V and 5 bases at J; junction bases unmatched: 7. Looked up from germline, CDR1 is DFQATT and CDR2 is SNEGSKA (reference sequence). This CDR3 contains 15 residues. The CDR3, as DNA: TGCAGTGCTAGAGAACCGGGACAGGGCCTCGAGACCCAGTACTTC. Amino acid sequence: CSAREPGQGLETQYF.

The rearrangement links TRBV19 to TRBJ2-5; D gene unclear. This CDR3 has 14 residues. Per the germline V gene, CDR1 is LNHDA and CDR2 is SQIVND (reference sequence). With 1 base removed from V and 2 bases from J, the gap between germline ends came to 8 bases. The DNA for the CDR3 is TGTGCCAGTAGTATAGTTGGCATTCAAGAGACCCAGTACTTC. Its protein is CASSIVGIQETQYF.

The chain carries TRBV12-3 or TRBV12-4 and TRBJ2-1; TRBD1 agrees at 10 bases. V lost 7 bases, J lost 9 bases, and 9 bases stayed unmatched. The CDR3 contains 14 residues. CDR3 in amino acids: CASTPGQGSFEQFF. In DNA form, the CDR3 reads TGTGCCAGCACCCCGGGACAGGGGTCTTTTGAGCAGTTCTTC.

This clonotype was seen more than once but under ten times. The CDR3 nucleotides are TGTGCCAGCAGCTTGTTGGACAGGGGGGACACTGAAGCTTTCTTT. This sequence encodes CASSLLDRGDTEAFF. The gene calls are TRBV5-8 and TRBJ1-1; 10 bases align to TRBD1. V gave up 1 base and J gave up 3 bases; unmatched junction bases: 3. Per the germline V gene, CDR1 is SGHTS and CDR2 is YDEGEE. This CDR3 is 15 amino acids long.